Below, one T cell receptor (beta chain) is given with its context. Sequenced by immunoSEQ multiplex PCR; TCRdb stores in-frame clones only, minus some. The sample contains about 160,000 clones, 96% of which appear only once. This specimen comes from a study of control samples from healthy donors and cancer patients. What was sequenced was blood. The receptor comes from a woman in her 30s in good health.

The CDR3: CASSFGTMNEQFF. As DNA, the CDR3 is TGTGCCAGTAGTTTCGGAACAATGAATGAGCAGTTCTTC. The chain couples TRBV19 to TRBJ2-1; D not certain. Trimming took off 5 bases at V and 7 bases at J, with 12 bases between the two ends. Per germline, CDR1 LNHDA and CDR2 SQIVND (reference sequence). This CDR3 spans 13 amino acids.